This TCR beta chain stems from a study of HIV-infected patients and healthy controls. Broader study findings: During therapy, HIV-associated CDR3s fell significantly in frequency, while CMV-associated CDR3s did not change significantly. Healthy controls carried many MAIT alpha-chain CDR3s, while HIV+ repertoires had few. Compared with controls, mean Gini indices were significantly raised in HIV-infected repertoires, possibly indicating oligoclonality. Compared with untreated HIV+ repertoires, healthy controls showed roughly threefold more distinct CDR3s and higher Shannon diversity.

As concerns this clonotype: Its target is not known.

All unsorted peripheral T cells were captured because whole blood was used without fractionation. The CDR3 spans 14 residues. V shed 6 bases, J shed 4 bases, and the junction held 7 bases outside the gene matches. Germline V CDR1 and CDR2: MNHNS, SASEGT. Alpha and beta constant-region primers primed reverse transcription of around 500 ng RNA. Each of the alpha and beta chains got its own library through chain-specific third strand synthesis with indices. From the 5' RACE reads, TCRdb called clonotypes with MiXCR, one entry per CDR3 protein. The sample holds 8,000 to 13,000 distinct CDR3 sequences, approximately 8.2% seen once.

This chain joins TRBV6-1 and TRBJ1-1; 8 bases agree with TRBD1. The specimen sequenced was blood. The clonotype originates from an adult in good health. Here the CDR3 reads CASSALDRGTEAFF. Written as DNA, the CDR3 is TGTGCCAGCAGCGCCCTCGACAGGGGCACTGAAGCTTTCTTT.